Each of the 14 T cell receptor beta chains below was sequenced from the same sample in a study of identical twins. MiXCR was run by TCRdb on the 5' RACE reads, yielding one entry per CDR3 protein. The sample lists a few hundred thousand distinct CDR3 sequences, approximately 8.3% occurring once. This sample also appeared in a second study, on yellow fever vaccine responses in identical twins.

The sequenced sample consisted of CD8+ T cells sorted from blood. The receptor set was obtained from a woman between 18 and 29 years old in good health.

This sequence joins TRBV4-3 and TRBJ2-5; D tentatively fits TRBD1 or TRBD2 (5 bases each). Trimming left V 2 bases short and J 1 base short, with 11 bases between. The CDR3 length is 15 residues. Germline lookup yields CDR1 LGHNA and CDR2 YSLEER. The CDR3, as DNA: TGCGCCAGCAGCCAAACACTAGGGACCCAAGAGACCCAGTACTTC. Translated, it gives CASSQTLGTQETQYF.

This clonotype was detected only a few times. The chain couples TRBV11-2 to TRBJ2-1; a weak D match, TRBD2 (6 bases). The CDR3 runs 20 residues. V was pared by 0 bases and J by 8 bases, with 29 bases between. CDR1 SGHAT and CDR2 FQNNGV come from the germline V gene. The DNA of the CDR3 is TGTGCCAGCAGCTTAGACTCCGGGACGGAGGGTGATGGGGTCTTAGATGAGCAGTTCTTC. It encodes CASSLDSGTEGDGVLDEQFF.

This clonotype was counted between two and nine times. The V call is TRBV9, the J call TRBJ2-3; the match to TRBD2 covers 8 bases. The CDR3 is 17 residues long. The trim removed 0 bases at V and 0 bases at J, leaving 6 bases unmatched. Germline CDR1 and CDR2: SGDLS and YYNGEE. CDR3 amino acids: CASSVEVAGPSTDTQYF. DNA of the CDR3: TGTGCCAGCAGCGTAGAGGTAGCGGGGCCTAGCACAGATACGCAGTATTTT.

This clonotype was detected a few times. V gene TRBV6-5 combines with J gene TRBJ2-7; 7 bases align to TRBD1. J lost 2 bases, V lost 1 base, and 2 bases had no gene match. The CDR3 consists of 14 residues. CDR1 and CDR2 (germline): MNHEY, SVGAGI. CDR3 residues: CASSYWDSPYEQYF. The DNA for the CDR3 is TGTGCCAGCAGTTACTGGGACAGCCCCTACGAGCAGTACTTC.

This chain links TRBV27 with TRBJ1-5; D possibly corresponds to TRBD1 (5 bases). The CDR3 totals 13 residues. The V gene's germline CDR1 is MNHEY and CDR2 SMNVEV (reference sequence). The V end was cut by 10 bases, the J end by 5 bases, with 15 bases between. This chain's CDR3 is CATTRGLDQPQHF. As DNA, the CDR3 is TGTGCCACTACGAGGGGCTTAGATCAGCCCCAGCATTTT.

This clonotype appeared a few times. The CDR3 loop reads CASSSPIEGANYGYTF. The CDR3 DNA follows: TGTGCCAGCAGTTCCCCGATCGAGGGGGCAAACTATGGCTACACCTTC. The chain is built from TRBV6-5 and TRBJ1-2; 7 bases agree with TRBD1. V lost 4 bases, J lost 2 bases, and 10 bases stayed unmatched. CDR1 and CDR2 from the germline V gene are MNHEY and SVGAGI. This CDR3 is 16 amino acids long.

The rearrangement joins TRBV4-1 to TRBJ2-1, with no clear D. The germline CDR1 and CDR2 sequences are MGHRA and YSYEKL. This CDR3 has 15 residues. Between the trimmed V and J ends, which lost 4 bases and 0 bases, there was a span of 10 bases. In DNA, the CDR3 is TGCGCCAGCAGCCTTGAGTGGAGCTCCTACAATGAGCAGTTCTTC. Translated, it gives CASSLEWSSYNEQFF.

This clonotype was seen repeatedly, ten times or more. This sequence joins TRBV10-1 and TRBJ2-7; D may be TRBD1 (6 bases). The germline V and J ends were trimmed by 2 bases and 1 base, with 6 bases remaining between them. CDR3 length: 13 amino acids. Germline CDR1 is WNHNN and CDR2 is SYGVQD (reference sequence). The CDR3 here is CASSEGQSYEQYF. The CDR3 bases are TGCGCCAGCAGTGAGGGACAGTCCTACGAGCAGTACTTC.

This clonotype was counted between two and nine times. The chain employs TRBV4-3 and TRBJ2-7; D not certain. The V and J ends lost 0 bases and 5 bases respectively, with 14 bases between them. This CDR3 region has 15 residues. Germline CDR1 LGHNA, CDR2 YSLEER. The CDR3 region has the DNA TGCGCCAGCAGCCAAGATAAAGTAGGGCTCAACGAGCAGTACTTC. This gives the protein CASSQDKVGLNEQYF.

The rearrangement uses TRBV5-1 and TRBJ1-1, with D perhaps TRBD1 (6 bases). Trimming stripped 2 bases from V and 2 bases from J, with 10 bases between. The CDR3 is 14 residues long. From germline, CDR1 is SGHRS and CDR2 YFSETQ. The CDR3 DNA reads TGCGCCAGCAGCTTCACAGGGAGAAACACTGAAGCTTTCTTT. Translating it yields CASSFTGRNTEAFF.

CDR3 region: CASSQGDYSDNEQFF. The DNA for the CDR3 is TGCGCCAGCAGCCAGGGGGACTACTCAGACAATGAGCAGTTCTTC. The chain uses TRBV4-3 and TRBJ2-1, with 7 positions matching TRBD2. Germline CDR1 LGHNA, CDR2 YSLEER. V gave up 3 bases and J gave up 5 bases; unmatched junction bases: 7. The CDR3 totals 15 residues.

In DNA form, the CDR3 reads TGTGCCAGCAGTGAAGCGGACATGACGCGAGACGAGACCCAGTACTTC. Its protein product is CASSEADMTRDETQYF. The chain combines TRBV2 with TRBJ2-5; D perhaps matches TRBD1 (5 bases). The CDR3 length is 16 residues. V lost 0 bases and J lost 5, with 16 bases in between. Germline values: CDR1 SNHLY, CDR2 FYNNEI.

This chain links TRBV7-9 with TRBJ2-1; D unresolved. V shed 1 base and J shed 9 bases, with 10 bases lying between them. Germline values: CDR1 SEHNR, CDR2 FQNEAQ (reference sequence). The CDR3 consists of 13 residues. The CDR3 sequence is CASSLGVSSEQFF. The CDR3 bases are TGTGCCAGCAGCTTAGGGGTTTCTAGTGAGCAGTTCTTC.

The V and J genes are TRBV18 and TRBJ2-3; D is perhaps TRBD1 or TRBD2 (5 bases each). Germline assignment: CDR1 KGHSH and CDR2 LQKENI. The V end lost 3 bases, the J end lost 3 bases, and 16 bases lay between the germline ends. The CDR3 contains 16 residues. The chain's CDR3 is CASSPTYYEGTDTQYF. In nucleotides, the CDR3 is TGTGCCAGCTCACCTACTTATTATGAGGGGACAGATACGCAGTATTTT.